The 15 T cell receptor beta chains reported below all come from one sample, sequenced in a study of a mutant IDH1 vaccine in newly diagnosed glioma. As for time point: week 35, safety follow-up. Each vaccine dose was 300 ug of mutant IDH1 20-mer peptide, with topical imiquimod. Produced via immunoSEQ multiplex PCR; TCRdb's table is partial and in-frame only. In the table there are 30,000 or so clones, around 80% of which are singletons. Their target antigens are unknown. This sample comprised PBMCs, obtained from a glioma patient whose treatment included an IDH1 peptide vaccine. These receptors all stem from a man in his forties or fifties with glioma. Some clones in this sample may be carry-over from other donors' samples.

This clone is a singleton in its sample. J is TRBJ2-3 and V is TRBV25-1; TRBD1 might be the D (6 bases). The length of the CDR3 is 13 residues. Germline assignment: CDR1 MGHDK and CDR2 SYGVNS. Trimming removed 10 bases at V and 2 bases at J, with 13 bases between. CDR3 sequence reads: CAIQQGVTDTQYF. The CDR3 DNA reads TGTGCCATCCAACAGGGAGTCACAGATACGCAGTATTTT.

The V gene is TRBV25-1, the J gene TRBJ1-1, with D possibly TRBD1 on 6 matching bases. Trimming left V 2 bases short and J 11 bases short, with 12 bases between. CDR1 is MGHDK, CDR2 SYGVNS, per germline. There are 12 residues in the CDR3. CDR3 bases: TGTGCCAGCAGTGAAGGACAGTTGGGGGCTTTCTTT. Translating it yields CASSEGQLGAFF.

The chain has TRBV10-3 and TRBJ2-7; D gene ambiguous. The CDR3 loop spans 11 amino acids. The germline CDR1 and CDR2 sequences are ENHRY and SYGVKD. Trimming shortened V by 8 bases and J by 5 bases, and 10 bases separated the two germline ends. The CDR3 protein is CAILAYDEQYF. The DNA for the CDR3 is TGTGCCATCCTCGCCTACGACGAGCAGTACTTC.

This chain links TRBV7-7 with TRBJ2-5; TRBD1 aligns across 7 bases. V lost 4 bases to trimming and J lost 5 bases; unmatched junction nucleotides: 22. The CDR3 is made up of 19 amino acids. Germline V lookup: CDR1 SSHAT, CDR2 FNYEAQ (reference sequence). CDR3 sequence reads: CASSSSGGRVGVARETQYF. The CDR3 coding sequence is TGTGCCAGCAGCTCATCAGGGGGAAGGGTCGGAGTGGCCCGGGAGACCCAGTACTTC.

In its sample, this clone was seen a few times. V gene TRBV5-1 combines with J gene TRBJ1-4; 7 bases map to TRBD1. The CDR3 extends over 16 amino acids. The ends lost 5 bases at V and 0 bases at J; junction bases unmatched: 7. Per germline, CDR1 SGHRS and CDR2 YFSETQ. DNA for the CDR3: TGCGCCAGCAGTGAGGGACAGTCCGCAACTAATGAAAAACTGTTTTTT. Amino acid sequence: CASSEGQSATNEKLFF. Full variable domain (outside the CDR3, taken from reference TRBV5-1 and TRBJ1-4): KAGVTQTPRYLIKTRGQQVTLSCSPISGHRSVSWYQQTPGQGLQFLFEYFSETQRNKGNFPGRFSGRQFSNSRSEMNVSTLELGDSALYLCASSEGQSATNEKLFFGSGTQLSVL.

This chain links TRBV5-1 with TRBJ1-1, with TRBD1 matching over 10 bases. The CDR3 has 15 residues. With V trimmed by 4 bases and J by 4 bases, 7 bases remained unmatched. Germline V gives CDR1 SGHRS, CDR2 YFSETQ. The CDR3 protein is CASSPSTGGFTEAFF. CDR3 bases: TGCGCCAGCAGCCCTTCGACAGGGGGCTTCACTGAAGCTTTCTTT.

The chain is built from TRBV10-3 and TRBJ1-1, with D hard to call. The CDR3 is 12 residues long. V was trimmed by 6 bases and J by 3 bases, leaving 8 bases between them. Germline V gene sequence: CDR1 ENHRY, CDR2 SYGVKD. The CDR3 coding sequence is TGTGCCATCAGGGGTCTTGACACTGAAGCTTTCTTT. Its protein is CAIRGLDTEAFF.

The chain uses TRBV7-8 and TRBJ1-5; no firm D call. V lost 5 bases and J 0 bases, leaving 8 bases between the germline ends. Per the germline V gene, CDR1 is SGHVS and CDR2 is FQNEAQ. The CDR3 runs to 14 residues. The chain's CDR3 is CASSPAVSNQPQHF. The DNA of the CDR3 is TGTGCCAGCAGCCCTGCGGTTAGCAATCAGCCCCAGCATTTT.

The rearrangement links TRBV15 to TRBJ2-7, with D possibly being TRBD2 (6 bases). The germline gives CDR1 LNHNV, CDR2 YYDKDF (reference sequence). Trimming removed 0 bases at V and 3 bases at J, with 12 bases between. This CDR3 is 15 amino acids long. DNA for the CDR3: TGTGCCACCAGCAGAGATGGGGGGTTCGGCTACGAGCAGTACTTC. It encodes CATSRDGGFGYEQYF.

This clone is categorized as medium-sized. The chain couples TRBV7-6 to TRBJ1-2, with D hard to call. V lost 5 bases to trimming and J lost 6 bases, with 16 bases between them. The germline V gene has CDR1 SGHVS and CDR2 FNYEAQ. This CDR3 has 14 residues. The CDR3 nucleotides read TGTGCCAGCAGCCATTCGACCGGGGTTGATGGCTACACCTTC. It codes for CASSHSTGVDGYTF.

This chain joins TRBV2 and TRBJ2-3, with 12 bases matching TRBD2. Germline V gives CDR1 SNHLY, CDR2 FYNNEI. J gave up 0 bases and V 6 bases, and 10 bases lay outside the gene matches. This CDR3 has 18 residues. CDR3 residues: CASRPSSGGAPSTDTQYF. In DNA, the CDR3 is TGTGCCAGCAGACCCTCTAGCGGGGGGGCACCTAGCACAGATACGCAGTATTTT.

The chain couples TRBV18 to TRBJ2-1, with 7 bases lining up with TRBD1. Trimming cost V 3 bases and J 0 bases; bases outside gene matches: 8. The CDR3 is 17 residues long. Germline assignment: CDR1 KGHSH and CDR2 LQKENI. The CDR3 sequence: CASSPQWTGNSYNEQFF. The CDR3 DNA sequence: TGTGCCAGCTCACCGCAGTGGACAGGAAACTCCTACAATGAGCAGTTCTTC.

The chain combines TRBV29-1 with TRBJ2-7; D remains ambiguous. V was cut by 6 bases and J by 2 bases, with 8 bases left in between. This CDR3 comprises 11 residues. In germline, CDR1 is SQVTM, CDR2 ANQGSEA. CDR3 sequence (DNA): TGCAGCGTGACTGCTACCTACGAGCAGTACTTC. Amino acids: CSVTATYEQYF.

This chain joins TRBV6-5 and TRBJ2-3; the D gene is possibly TRBD2 (6 bases). Trimming left V 8 bases short and J 2 bases short, with 8 bases between. The CDR3 contains 12 residues. CDR1 and CDR2 from the germline V gene are MNHEY and SVGAGI. The CDR3 loop reads CASGRDTDTQYF. The CDR3 bases are TGTGCCAGCGGGCGGGACACAGATACGCAGTATTTT.

The chain joins TRBV5-1 to TRBJ2-2; D unresolved. Germline V gene data show CDR1 as SGHRS and CDR2 as YFSETQ. Deletions cut 4 bases from V and 4 bases from J, with 23 bases between. CDR3 length equals 18 residues. CDR3 DNA sequence: TGCGCCAGCAGCCTACCCGAACTTCTCGGCTCGAGCACCGGGGAGCTGTTTTTT. Encoded protein: CASSLPELLGSSTGELFF.